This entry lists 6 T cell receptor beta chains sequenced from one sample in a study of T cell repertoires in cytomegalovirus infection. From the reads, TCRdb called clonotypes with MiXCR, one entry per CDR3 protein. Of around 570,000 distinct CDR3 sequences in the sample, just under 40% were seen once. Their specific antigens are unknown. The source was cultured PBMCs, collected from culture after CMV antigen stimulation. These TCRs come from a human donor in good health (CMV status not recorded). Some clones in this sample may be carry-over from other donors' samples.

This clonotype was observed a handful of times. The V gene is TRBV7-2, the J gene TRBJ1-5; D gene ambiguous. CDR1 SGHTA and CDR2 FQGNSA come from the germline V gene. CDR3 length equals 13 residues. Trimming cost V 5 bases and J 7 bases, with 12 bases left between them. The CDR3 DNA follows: TGTGCCAGCAGCGCAACGAGGTTCCAGCCCCAGCATTTT. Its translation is CASSATRFQPQHF.

CDR3 nucleotide sequence: TGTGCCAGCAGTTTATGGGCCGCAGATACGCAGTATTTT. The encoded protein is CASSLWAADTQYF. This chain joins TRBV12-3 or TRBV12-4 and TRBJ2-3; no clear D gene. The V gene lost 2 bases and the J gene lost 4 bases, with 7 bases spanning the gap. The CDR3 length is 13 residues.

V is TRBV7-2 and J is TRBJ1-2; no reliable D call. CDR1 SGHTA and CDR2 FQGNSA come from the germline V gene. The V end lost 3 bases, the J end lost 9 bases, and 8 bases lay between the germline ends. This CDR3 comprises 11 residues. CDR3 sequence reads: CASSLEVRYTF. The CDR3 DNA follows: TGTGCCAGCAGCTTGGAGGTACGCTACACCTTC.

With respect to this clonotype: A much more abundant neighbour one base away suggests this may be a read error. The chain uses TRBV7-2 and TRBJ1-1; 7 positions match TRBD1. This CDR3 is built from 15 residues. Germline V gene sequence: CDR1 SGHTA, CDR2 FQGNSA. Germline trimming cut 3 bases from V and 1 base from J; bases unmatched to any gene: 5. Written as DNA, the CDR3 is TGTGCCAGCAGCTTTGTCGGGACAGCGAACACTGAAGCTTTCTTT. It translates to CASSFVGTANTEAFF.

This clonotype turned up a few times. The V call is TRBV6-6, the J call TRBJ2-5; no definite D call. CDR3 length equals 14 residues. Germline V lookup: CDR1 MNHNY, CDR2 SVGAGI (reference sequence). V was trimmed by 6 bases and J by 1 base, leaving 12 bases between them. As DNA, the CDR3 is TGTGCCAGCAGCTTAACGGCTTTCCAAGAGACCCAGTACTTC. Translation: CASSLTAFQETQYF.

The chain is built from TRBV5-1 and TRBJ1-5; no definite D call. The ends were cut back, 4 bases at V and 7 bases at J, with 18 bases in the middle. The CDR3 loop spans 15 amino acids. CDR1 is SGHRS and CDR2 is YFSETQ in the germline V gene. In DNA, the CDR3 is TGCGCCAGCAGCGGTTGGTTGGGAGGCGGCCAGCCCCAGCATTTT. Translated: CASSGWLGGGQPQHF.